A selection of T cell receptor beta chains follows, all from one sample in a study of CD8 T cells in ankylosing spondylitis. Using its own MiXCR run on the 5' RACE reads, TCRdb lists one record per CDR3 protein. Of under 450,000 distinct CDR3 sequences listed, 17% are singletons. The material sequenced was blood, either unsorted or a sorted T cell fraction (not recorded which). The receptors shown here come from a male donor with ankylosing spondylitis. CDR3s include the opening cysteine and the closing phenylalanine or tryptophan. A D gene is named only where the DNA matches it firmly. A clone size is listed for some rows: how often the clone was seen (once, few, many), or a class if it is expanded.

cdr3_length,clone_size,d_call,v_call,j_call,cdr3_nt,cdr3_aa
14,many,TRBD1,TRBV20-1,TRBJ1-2,TGCAGTGCTAGAGATCTTCAGGGGGCCTATGGCTACACCTTC,CSARDLQGAYGYTF
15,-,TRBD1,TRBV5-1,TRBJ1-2,TGCGCCAGCAGCTCTCCGGGACAGGGGGCGCAGGGCTACACCTTC,CASSSPGQGAQGYTF
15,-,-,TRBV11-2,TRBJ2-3,TGTGCCAGCAGCTTAGATTGGGGGGCTACAGATACGCAGTATTTT,CASSLDWGATDTQYF
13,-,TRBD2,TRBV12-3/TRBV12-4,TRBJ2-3,TGTGCCAGCACCCATGGGGGGGCAGATACGCAGTATTTT,CASTHGGADTQYF
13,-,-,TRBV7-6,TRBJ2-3,TGTGCCAGCAGCTTAGCGCCCCGGGATACGCAGTATTTT,CASSLAPRDTQYF
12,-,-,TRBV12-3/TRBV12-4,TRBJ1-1,TGTGCCAGCAGTTTCCAGTACACTGAAGCTTTCTTT,CASSFQYTEAFF
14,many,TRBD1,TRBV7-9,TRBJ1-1,TGTGCCAGCAGTCGCGCCCGGGACAGGGGTCGGGCTTTCTTT,CASSRARDRGRAFF
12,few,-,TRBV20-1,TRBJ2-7,TGCAGTGCTAGTCTCACCACCTACGAGCAGTACTTC,CSASLTTYEQYF
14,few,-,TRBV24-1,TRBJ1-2,TGTGCCACCAGTGACCGGGACTTCAACTATGGCTACACCTTC,CATSDRDFNYGYTF
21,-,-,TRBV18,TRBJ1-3,TGTGCCAGCTCACCACCGGGTTCTGGGGTAACAGCGCAATCCTCTGGAAACACCATATATTTT,CASSPPGSGVTAQSSGNTIYF
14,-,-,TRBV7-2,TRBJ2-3,TGTGCCAGCAGCCCTCGAAGGGGAAGAGATACGCAGTATTTT,CASSPRRGRDTQYF
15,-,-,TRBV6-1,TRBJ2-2,TGTGCCAGCAAAGTAGGTGCTGAGAACACCGGGGAGCTGTTTTTT,CASKVGAENTGELFF
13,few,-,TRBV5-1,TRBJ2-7,TGCGCCAGCAGCTTGGATGGGTACTACGAGCAGTACTTC,CASSLDGYYEQYF
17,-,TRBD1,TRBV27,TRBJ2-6,TGTGCCAGCAAACTCGGACAGGGGGGCACTGGGGCCAACGTCCTGACTTTC,CASKLGQGGTGANVLTF
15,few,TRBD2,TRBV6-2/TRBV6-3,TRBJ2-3,TGTGCCAGCAGCCATGGGACTAGCGGGGCAGATACGCAGTATTTT,CASSHGTSGADTQYF
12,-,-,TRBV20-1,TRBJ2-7,TGCAGTGGACATGGTCCTTTATACGAGCAGTACTTC,CSGHGPLYEQYF
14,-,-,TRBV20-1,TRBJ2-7,TGCAGTGCACCAGCCGACAGGCCTCCCTACGAGCAGTACTTC,CSAPADRPPYEQYF
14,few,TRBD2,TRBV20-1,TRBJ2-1,TGCAGTGCTAGCACTAGCGGGGGGGGTAATGAGCAGTTCTTC,CSASTSGGGNEQFF
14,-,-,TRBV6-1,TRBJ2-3,TGTGCCAGCGGGCCCTTGGAGGGCCGGGATACGCAGTATTTT,CASGPLEGRDTQYF
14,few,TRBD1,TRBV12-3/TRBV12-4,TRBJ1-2,TGTGCCAGCACCCTGGGACAGAAAAACTATGGCTACACCTTC,CASTLGQKNYGYTF
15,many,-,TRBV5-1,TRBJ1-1,TGCGCCAGCAGCTTGAGGCGGGGGGCGAACACTGAAGCTTTCTTT,CASSLRRGANTEAFF
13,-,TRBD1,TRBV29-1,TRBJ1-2,TGCAGCGTTGCAGGACAGGGTCGCTATGGCTACACCTTC,CSVAGQGRYGYTF
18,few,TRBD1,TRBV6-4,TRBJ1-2,TGTGCCAGCAACAACACTCCCGAAAGGGGGCAGGACAACTATGGCTACACCTTC,CASNNTPERGQDNYGYTF
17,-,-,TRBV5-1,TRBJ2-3,TGCGCCAGCAGCTTTTATTCACAGGGACGGGGCACAGATACGCAGTATTTT,CASSFYSQGRGTDTQYF
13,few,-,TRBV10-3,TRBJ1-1,TGTGCCACCGCGGGGCAGACGAACACTGAAGCTTTCTTT,CATAGQTNTEAFF
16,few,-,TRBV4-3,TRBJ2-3,TGCGCCAGCAGCCAAGATGGGGACTCGAACACAGATACGCAGTATTTT,CASSQDGDSNTDTQYF
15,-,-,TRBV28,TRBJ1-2,TGTGCCAGCACCACCGGGACCCAGGGCAACTATGGCTACACCTTC,CASTTGTQGNYGYTF
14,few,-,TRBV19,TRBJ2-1,TGTGCCAGTAGTACCCTAGCGATTTACAATGAGCAGTTCTTC,CASSTLAIYNEQFF
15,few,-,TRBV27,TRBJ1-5,TGTGCCAGCAGCCCTCATGGACAGATCAATCAGCCCCAGCATTTT,CASSPHGQINQPQHF
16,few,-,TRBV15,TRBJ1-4,TGTGCCACCAGCAGAGATCGGGCCGTTGGTGGTGAAAAACTGTTTTTT,CATSRDRAVGGEKLFF
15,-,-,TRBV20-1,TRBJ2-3,TGCAGTGCTAGTGATCGGCGGGGTAGCACAGATACGCAGTATTTT,CSASDRRGSTDTQYF
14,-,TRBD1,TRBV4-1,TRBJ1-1,TGCGCCAGCAGCCAGTTACAGGGGACCACTGAAGCTTTCTTT,CASSQLQGTTEAFF
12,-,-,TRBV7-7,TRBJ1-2,TGTGCTAGCAGCTTAAGAAGTCCTGGCTACACCTTC,CASSLRSPGYTF
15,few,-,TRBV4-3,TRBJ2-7,TGCGCCAGCAGCCGAGAGACCCGAGGCCCCTACGAGCAGTACTTC,CASSRETRGPYEQYF
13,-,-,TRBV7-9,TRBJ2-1,TGTGCCAGCAGTCTAAGATGGGTAGGGGAGCAGTTCTTC,CASSLRWVGEQFF
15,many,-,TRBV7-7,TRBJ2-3,TGTGCTAGCAGCCCAACGACTGGGGGTGGAGATACGCAGTATTTT,CASSPTTGGGDTQYF
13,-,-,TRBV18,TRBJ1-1,TGTGCCAGCTCACCGACACGGGCGGTTGAAGCTTTCTTT,CASSPTRAVEAFF
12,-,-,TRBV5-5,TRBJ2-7,TGTGCCAGCAGCCAGAGACTAGGCGAGCAGTACTTC,CASSQRLGEQYF
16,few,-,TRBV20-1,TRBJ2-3,TGCAGTGCTAGAGATCAGGCAGCGGAGGGGCGAGATACGCAGTATTTT,CSARDQAAEGRDTQYF
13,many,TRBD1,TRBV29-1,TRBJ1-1,TGCAGCAGTCGACAGGGACTGAACACTGAAGCTTTCTTT,CSSRQGLNTEAFF